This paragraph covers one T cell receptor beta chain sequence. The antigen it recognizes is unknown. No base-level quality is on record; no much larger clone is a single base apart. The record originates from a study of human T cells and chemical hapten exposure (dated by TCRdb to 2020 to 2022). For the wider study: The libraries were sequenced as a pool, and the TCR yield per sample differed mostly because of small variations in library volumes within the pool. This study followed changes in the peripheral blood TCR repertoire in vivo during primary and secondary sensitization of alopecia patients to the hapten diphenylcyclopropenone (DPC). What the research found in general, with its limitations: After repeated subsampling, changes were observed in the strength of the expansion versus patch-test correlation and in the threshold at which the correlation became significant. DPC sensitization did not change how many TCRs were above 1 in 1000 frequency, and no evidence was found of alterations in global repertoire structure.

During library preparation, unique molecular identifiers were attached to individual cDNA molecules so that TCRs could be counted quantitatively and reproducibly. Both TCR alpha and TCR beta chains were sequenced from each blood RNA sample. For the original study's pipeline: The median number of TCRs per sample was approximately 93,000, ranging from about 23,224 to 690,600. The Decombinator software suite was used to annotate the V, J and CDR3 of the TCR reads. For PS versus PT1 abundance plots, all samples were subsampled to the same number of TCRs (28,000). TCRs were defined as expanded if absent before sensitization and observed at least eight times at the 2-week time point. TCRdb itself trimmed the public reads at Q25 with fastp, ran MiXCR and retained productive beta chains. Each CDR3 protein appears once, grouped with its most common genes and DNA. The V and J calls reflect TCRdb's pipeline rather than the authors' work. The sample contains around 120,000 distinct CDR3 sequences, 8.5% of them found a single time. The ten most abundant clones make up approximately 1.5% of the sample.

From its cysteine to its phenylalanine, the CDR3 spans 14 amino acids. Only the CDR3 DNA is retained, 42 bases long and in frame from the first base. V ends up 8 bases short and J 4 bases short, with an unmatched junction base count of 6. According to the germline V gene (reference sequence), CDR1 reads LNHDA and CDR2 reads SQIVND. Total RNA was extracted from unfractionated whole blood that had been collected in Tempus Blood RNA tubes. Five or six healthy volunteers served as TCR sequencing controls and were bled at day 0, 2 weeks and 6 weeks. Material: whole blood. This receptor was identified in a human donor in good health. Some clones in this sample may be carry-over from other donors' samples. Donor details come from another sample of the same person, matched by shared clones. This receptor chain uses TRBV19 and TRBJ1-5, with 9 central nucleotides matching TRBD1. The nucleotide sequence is TGTGCCAGTGGCAGACAGGGGGTAAATCAGCCCCAGCATTTT. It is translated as CASGRQGVNQPQHF.